This entry lists 27 T cell receptor beta chains sequenced from one sample in a study of pediatric ulcerative colitis. Sequenced by immunoSEQ multiplex PCR; TCRdb stores in-frame clones only, minus some. The sample contains fewer than 40,000 clones, around 80% of which appear only once. The specimen sequenced was blood. All receptors derive from a boy aged 5-17 years with severe ulcerative colitis.

The V call is TRBV5-4, the J call TRBJ1-1; D uncertain. The CDR3 length is 11 residues. Germline V gives CDR1 SGHNT, CDR2 YYREEE (reference sequence). V was cut by 0 bases and J by 4 bases, with 1 base left in between. The CDR3 DNA reads as TGTGCCAGCAGCTTGGGCACTGAAGCTTTCTTT. This gives the protein CASSLGTEAFF.

J is TRBJ2-3 and V is TRBV5-4, with 8 bases lining up with TRBD2. Per germline, CDR1 SGHNT and CDR2 YYREEE (reference sequence). The CDR3 has 16 residues. V shed 0 bases, J shed 0 bases, and the junction held 3 bases outside the gene matches. DNA of the CDR3: TGTGCCAGCAGCTTGGCGGGGGGGCCAAGCACAGATACGCAGTATTTT. This gives the protein CASSLAGGPSTDTQYF.

This clone was picked up a small number of times. The chain recombines TRBV6-5 with TRBJ1-6; no reliable D call. V lost 6 bases, J lost 2 bases, and 8 bases lay in between. This CDR3 contains 14 residues. In germline, CDR1 is MNHEY, CDR2 SVGAGI. The CDR3, as DNA: TGTGCCAGCAGCGTGGGGACCTATAATTCACCCCTCCACTTT. Residues: CASSVGTYNSPLHF.

The CDR3 coding sequence is TGTGCCAGCAGTGAAGCGACAGTTAAGGGGGTTTATGGCTACACCTTC. It specifies CASSEATVKGVYGYTF. The rearrangement uses TRBV25-1 and TRBJ1-2, with D perhaps matching TRBD1 (6 bases). CDR3 length equals 16 residues. V was shortened by 2 bases and J by 5 bases, with 18 bases between the two germline ends. Germline V lookup: CDR1 MGHDK, CDR2 SYGVNS.

This clone was picked up one time. This rearrangement joins TRBV6-4 to TRBJ1-1; the D gene is possibly TRBD1 (5 bases). Germline values: CDR1 MRHNA, CDR2 SNTAGT. The CDR3 runs 12 residues. Trimming removed 3 bases from V and 6 bases from J, with 8 bases in between. The CDR3 DNA is TGTGCCAGCAGTGATTCGGGGGCTGAAGCTTTCTTT. This encodes CASSDSGAEAFF.

The chain employs TRBV19 and TRBJ2-1, with 10 bases matching TRBD2. This CDR3 is 17 amino acids long. Losses at the gene ends were 3 bases for V and 3 bases for J; bases not matched to a gene: 8. Germline CDR1 is LNHDA and CDR2 is SQIVND (reference sequence). In DNA, the CDR3 is TGTGCCAGTAGTATGGCTAGCGGGGGTTACCTCTACAATGAGCAGTTCTTC. Translating it yields CASSMASGGYLYNEQFF.

The genes are TRBV6-5 and TRBJ1-2; 7 bases match TRBD1. The junction had 8 bases not matched to a gene; V was cut back by 2 bases and J by 5 bases. This CDR3 is 15 amino acids long. Germline CDR1 reads MNHEY; CDR2 reads SVGAGI. CDR3 coding DNA: TGTGCCAGCAGTTACCAAATCGGACAGGATTATGGCTACACCTTC. It yields the protein CASSYQIGQDYGYTF.

The chain has TRBV7-9 and TRBJ1-1; D is uncertain. CDR1 SEHNR and CDR2 FQNEAQ come from the germline V gene (reference sequence). The CDR3 has 11 amino acids. Trimming cost V 3 bases and J 8 bases, with 7 bases left between them. The CDR3 nucleotides are TGTGCCAGCAGCTTTTCCTCAGAAGCTTTCTTT. It specifies CASSFSSEAFF. The whole variable domain, remainder taken from reference TRBV7-9 and TRBJ1-1, is DTGVSQNPRHKITKRGQNVTFRCDPISEHNRLYWYRQTLGQGPEFLTYFQNEAQLEKSRLLSDRFSAERPKGSFSTLEIQRTEQGDSAMYLCASSFSSEAFFGQGTRLTVV.

CDR3 in amino acids: CASSPGDRPNYGYTF. The CDR3 coding sequence is TGTGCCAGCTCCCCAGGGGACAGGCCCAACTATGGCTACACCTTC. This sequence joins TRBV6-6 and TRBJ1-2; TRBD1 matches at 8 bases. The V gene's germline CDR1 is MNHNY and CDR2 SVGAGI (reference sequence). J was trimmed by 2 bases and V by 8 bases; bases with no gene match: 10. The CDR3 has 15 residues.

The chain recombines TRBV7-8 with TRBJ1-1; D gene uncertain. V dropped 3 bases and J dropped 3 bases, with 2 bases sitting between them. The CDR3 sequence is 11 residues long. In germline, CDR1 is SGHVS, CDR2 FQNEAQ. CDR3: CASSLYTEAFF. In nucleotides, the CDR3 is TGTGCCAGCAGCTTGTACACTGAAGCTTTCTTT. Drawing the rest from reference TRBV7-8 and TRBJ1-1, the complete variable domain is GAGVSQSPRYKVAKRGQDVALRCDPISGHVSLFWYQQALGQGPEFLTYFQNEAQLDKSGLPSDRFFAERPEGSVSTLKIQRTQQEDSAVYLCASSLYTEAFFGQGTRLTVV.

This clone has just a few counts. The J gene is TRBJ1-1, the V gene TRBV9, with a weak D call TRBD1 (6 bases). Germline V gene lookup returns CDR1 SGDLS and CDR2 YYNGEE. This CDR3 spans 15 amino acids. Trimming cost V 4 bases and J 4 bases, with 17 bases left between them. As DNA, the CDR3 is TGTGCCAGCAGCACATCGACAGGCGAGCGCACTGAAGCTTTCTTT. Residues: CASSTSTGERTEAFF.

The rearrangement uses TRBV7-8 and TRBJ1-5, with a weak D call TRBD1 (5 bases). Germline loops: CDR1 SGHVS, CDR2 FQNEAQ. This CDR3 comprises 16 residues. V dropped 1 base and J dropped 0 bases, with 10 bases sitting between them. The DNA for the CDR3 is TGTGCCAGCAGCTTAGGGGGGGAGGATAGCAATCAGCCCCAGCATTTT. Protein: CASSLGGEDSNQPQHF.

J is TRBJ2-5 and V is TRBV6-6; D not resolved. CDR3 length equals 14 residues. V lost 0 bases, J lost 0 bases, and 5 bases lay in between. The germline V gene encodes CDR1 MNHNY and CDR2 SVGAGI (reference sequence). In DNA form, the CDR3 reads TGTGCCAGCAGTTACTCAGCTTACCAAGAGACCCAGTACTTC. Its protein product is CASSYSAYQETQYF.

This chain joins TRBV2 and TRBJ1-5; 8 nucleotides agree with TRBD1. The germline gives CDR1 SNHLY, CDR2 FYNNEI. J gave up 0 bases and V 4 bases, and 14 bases lay outside the gene matches. CDR3 length equals 19 residues. The CDR3 coding sequence is TGTGCCAGCAGTGCCCTCGGGACAGGCGGTTCCTTTAGCAATCAGCCCCAGCATTTT. This codes for CASSALGTGGSFSNQPQHF. Full variable domain (missing parts from reference TRBV2 and TRBJ1-5): EPEVTQTPSHQVTQMGQEVILRCVPISNHLYFYWYRQILGQKVEFLVSFYNNEISEKSEIFDDQFSVERPDGSNFTLKIRSTKLEDSAMYFCASSALGTGGSFSNQPQHFGDGTRLSIL.

The rearrangement links TRBV4-1 to TRBJ2-1, with TRBD1 as a possible D gene (5 bases). The V gene lost 1 base and the J gene lost 7 bases, with 14 bases spanning the gap. The CDR3 runs 15 residues. Germline V CDR1 and CDR2: MGHRA, YSYEKL. The CDR3 nucleotides are TGCGCCAGCAGCCAAGTCACATTCAAGGGGAATGAGCAGTTCTTC. The encoded protein is CASSQVTFKGNEQFF.

The gene calls are TRBV11-3 and TRBJ1-6; D may be TRBD1 (5 bases). CDR1 is SGHNT and CDR2 is YENEEA in the germline V gene. The CDR3 extends over 15 amino acids. Trimming took off 5 bases at V and 7 bases at J, with 15 bases between the two ends. CDR3 residues: CASSVHGGGNSPLHF. The CDR3 DNA sequence: TGTGCCAGCAGCGTCCACGGGGGAGGCAATTCACCCCTCCACTTT.

This chain links TRBV29-1 with TRBJ2-3; the D is unclear. V was cut by 4 bases and J by 0 bases, with 5 bases left in between. Germline V gene lookup returns CDR1 SQVTM and CDR2 ANQGSEA. The CDR3 sequence is 12 residues long. In nucleotides, the CDR3 is TGCAGCGTTGCCCCCAGCACAGATACGCAGTATTTT. It encodes CSVAPSTDTQYF.

The gene calls are TRBV19 and TRBJ1-2; 8 bases align to TRBD1. There are 13 residues in the CDR3. CDR1 and CDR2 (germline): LNHDA, SQIVND (reference sequence). V lost 7 bases, J lost 2 bases, and 3 bases stayed unmatched. The CDR3 sequence is CASTRTGNYGYTF. The CDR3 coding sequence is TGTGCCAGTACCCGGACAGGGAACTATGGCTACACCTTC.

The V call is TRBV27, the J call TRBJ1-1; 11 bases fit TRBD1. Germline CDR1 reads MNHEY; CDR2 reads SMNVEV (reference sequence). This CDR3 region has 15 residues. V dropped 3 bases and J dropped 4; count of bases not matched to a gene: 4. The CDR3 DNA is TGTGCCAGCAGTTTGACCGGGACAGGGGGCACTGAAGCTTTCTTT. It codes for CASSLTGTGGTEAFF.

V gene TRBV19 combines with J gene TRBJ1-2; D not resolved. CDR3 size: 15 residues. Per the germline V gene, CDR1 is LNHDA and CDR2 is SQIVND (reference sequence). The germline V and J ends were trimmed by 4 bases and 4 bases, with 16 bases remaining between them. CDR3 region: CASSTPAGSSYGYTF. Written as DNA, the CDR3 is TGTGCCAGTAGTACCCCGGCGGGCTCTAGCTATGGCTACACCTTC. Variable domain in full (rest from reference TRBV19 and TRBJ1-2): DGGITQSPKYLFRKEGQNVTLSCEQNLNHDAMYWYRQDPGQGLRLIYYSQIVNDFQKGDIAEGYSVSREKKESFPLTVTSAQKNPTAFYLCASSTPAGSSYGYTFGSGTRLTVV.

The V call is TRBV30, the J call TRBJ2-5, with a tentative D call TRBD2 (5 bases). CDR1 and CDR2 (germline): GTSNPN, SVGIG (reference sequence). The CDR3 runs to 12 residues. V lost 6 bases and J lost 0, with 8 bases in between. The CDR3 spells CACWRDQETQYF. Written as DNA, the CDR3 is TGTGCCTGTTGGCGGGACCAAGAGACCCAGTACTTC.

The rearrangement uses TRBV30 and TRBJ2-7, with TRBD1 matching over 8 bases. This CDR3 has 15 amino acids. Looked up from germline, CDR1 is GTSNPN and CDR2 is SVGIG (reference sequence). Germline trimming cut 3 bases from V and 6 bases from J; bases unmatched to any gene: 13. For the CDR3, the DNA is TGTGCCTGGAGCCTCCTGGACAGGGAGGTAGGCGAGCAGTACTTC. It yields the protein CAWSLLDREVGEQYF.

The V gene is TRBV6-6, the J gene TRBJ2-3, with D possibly being TRBD2 (7 bases). The germline V and J ends were trimmed by 8 bases and 2 bases, with 14 bases remaining between them. This CDR3 contains 14 residues. Germline CDR1 reads MNHNY; CDR2 reads SVGAGI (reference sequence). CDR3 DNA: TGTGCCAGCTTCGGCGGGGGCCCCACAGATACGCAGTATTTT. As protein: CASFGGGPTDTQYF.

The chain links TRBV7-3 to TRBJ2-3; 10 positions agree with TRBD2. This CDR3 has 15 amino acids. V dropped 4 bases and J dropped 2; count of bases not matched to a gene: 3. Germline-derived CDR1 and CDR2 are SGHTA and FQGTGA. The CDR3 nucleotides are TGTGCCAGCAGCTCTAGCGGGGGTAACACAGATACGCAGTATTTT. Amino acids: CASSSSGGNTDTQYF.

This clone has a single count. The rearrangement joins TRBV2 to TRBJ2-7; no definite D call. The V gene's germline CDR1 is SNHLY and CDR2 FYNNEI. This CDR3 is 11 amino acids long. Between the trimmed V and J ends, which lost 0 bases and 9 bases, there was a span of 6 bases. The CDR3 DNA reads TGTGCCAGCAGTGAAGCCCGAGGGCAGTACTTC. It specifies CASSEARGQYF.

The chain joins TRBV7-9 to TRBJ2-4, with 11 bases aligning to TRBD2. This CDR3 region has 17 residues. The junction had 7 bases not matched to a gene; V was cut back by 2 bases and J by 4 bases. The germline V gene encodes CDR1 SEHNR and CDR2 FQNEAQ (reference sequence). The CDR3 loop reads CASSLYSLAGGKNIQYF. CDR3 bases: TGTGCCAGCAGCTTATATAGTCTAGCGGGGGGTAAAAACATTCAGTACTTC.

The chain uses TRBV11-1 and TRBJ1-1; 9 bases are shared with TRBD1. The germline V gene has CDR1 SGHAT and CDR2 FQDESV (reference sequence). V shed 7 bases and J 6 bases; nucleotides not matched to a gene: 12. The CDR3 sequence is 15 residues long. The CDR3 reads CASNPRDREFAEAFF. Here the CDR3 DNA reads TGTGCCAGCAACCCCCGGGACAGGGAATTCGCTGAAGCTTTCTTT.